The clone carrying this TCR beta chain was found once. Antigen: not known. This sample is part of a study of shared clonotypes between healthy human individuals. Method: immunoSEQ multiplex PCR; TCRdb's copy keeps in-frame clones and lacks some. Of more than 2 million clones in the sample, about 95% were seen once. This CDR3 spans 15 amino acids. Between the trimmed V and J ends, which lost 1 base and 1 base, there was a span of 8 bases. Germline assignment: CDR1 MNHEY and CDR2 SVGAGI. Findings and limits, study-wide: A handful of donors had 5% to 6% of their naive CD4 clonotypes in common. Among the subsets, naive ones generally showed larger estimated richness than memory ones.

Cells designated naive CD8 were CD45RO-negative and were positively selected for CCR7, with terminally differentiated effector memory CD45RA+ cells excluded. This chain uses TRBV6-5 with TRBJ2-1, with D perhaps TRBD2 (6 bases). Sequencing was done on a sample of naive CD8+ T cells sorted from blood. The clonotype was recovered from a man aged 18 to 35 in good health. The CDR3 reads CASSYLAVSYNEQFF. The CDR3 DNA follows: TGTGCCAGCAGTTACTTAGCGGTTTCCTACAATGAGCAGTTCTTC.